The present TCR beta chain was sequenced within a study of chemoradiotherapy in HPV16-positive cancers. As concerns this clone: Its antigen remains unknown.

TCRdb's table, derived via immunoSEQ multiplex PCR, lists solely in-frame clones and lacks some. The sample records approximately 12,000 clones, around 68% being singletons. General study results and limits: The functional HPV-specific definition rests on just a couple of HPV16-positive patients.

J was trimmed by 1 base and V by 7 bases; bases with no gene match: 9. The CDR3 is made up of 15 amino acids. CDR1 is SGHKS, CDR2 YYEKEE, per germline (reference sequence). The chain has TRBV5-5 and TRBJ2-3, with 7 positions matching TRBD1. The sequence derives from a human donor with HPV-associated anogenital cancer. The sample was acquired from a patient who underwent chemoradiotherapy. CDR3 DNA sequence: TGTGCCAGCGTAAAGGGAACAGGGGGCACAGATACGCAGTATTTT. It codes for CASVKGTGGTDTQYF.